These 15 T cell receptor beta chains were sequenced from one sample in a study of vaccination effects on CD4 cells after COVID-19. The table came from immunoSEQ multiplex PCR; TCRdb's copy has only in-frame clones and leaves some out. The sample consists of about 76,000 clones, roughly 80% of them appearing once. These receptors have no known antigen. The culture ran for roughly ten days before CD4+ T cells were isolated. Sample: CD4+ T cells from PBMCs cultured without peptide, taken before COVID-19 vaccination. Source of these receptors: a human donor who received a COVID-19 vaccine.

The V and J genes are TRBV4-1 and TRBJ1-3; D is undetermined. The V gene's germline CDR1 is MGHRA and CDR2 YSYEKL. Trimming left V 1 base short and J 4 bases short, with 5 bases between. This CDR3 is 13 amino acids long. In DNA, the CDR3 is TGCGCCAGCAGCCAAGGATGGGGAAACACCATATATTTT. It translates to CASSQGWGNTIYF.

The genes are TRBV9 and TRBJ2-5; D unresolved. V lost 1 base, J lost 2 bases, and 6 bases lay in between. The CDR3 runs to 13 residues. From germline, CDR1 is SGDLS and CDR2 YYNGEE. The CDR3 spells CASSVSQQETQYF. CDR3 nucleotide sequence: TGTGCCAGCAGCGTATCGCAGCAAGAGACCCAGTACTTC. The entire variable domain, with the rest obtained from reference TRBV9 and TRBJ2-5, is as follows: DSGVTQTPKHLITATGQRVTLRCSPRSGDLSVYWYQQSLDQGLQFLIQYYNGEERAKGNILERFSAQQFPDLHSELNLSSLELGDSALYFCASSVSQQETQYFGPGTRLLVL.

The gene calls are TRBV19 and TRBJ2-2, with 9 nucleotides matching TRBD1. This CDR3 contains 15 residues. The germline CDR1 and CDR2 sequences are LNHDA and SQIVND (reference sequence). Losses at the gene ends were 6 bases for V and 4 bases for J; bases not matched to a gene: 6. For the CDR3, the DNA is TGTGCCAGTAGGTCACAGGGGGCGGTCACCGGGGAGCTGTTTTTT. Protein product: CASRSQGAVTGELFF.

V usage is TRBV6-2 or TRBV6-3 and J usage is TRBJ1-5; possibly TRBD1 for D (5 bases). Germline V gene sequence: CDR1 MNHEY, CDR2 SVGEGT. The CDR3 spans 17 residues. V was trimmed by 5 bases and J by 1 base, leaving 18 bases between them. This chain's CDR3 is CASSDGTWGGSNQPQHF. The CDR3 nucleotides read TGTGCCAGCAGTGACGGGACCTGGGGCGGAAGCAATCAGCCCCAGCATTTT.

V and J are TRBV5-1 and TRBJ2-3; D possibly corresponds to TRBD1 (6 bases). Germline CDR1 is SGHRS and CDR2 is YFSETQ. CDR3 size: 18 residues. The V end was cut by 3 bases, the J end by 4 bases, with 24 bases between. As DNA, the CDR3 is TGCGCCAGCAGCTCGACGCCGGGACACCCTGAATTGGCAGATACGCAGTATTTT. It encodes CASSSTPGHPELADTQYF.

The CDR3 bases are TGTGCCAGCAGCAAACTAGCGGGGGAAGAGACCCAGTACTTC. Translated: CASSKLAGEETQYF. This rearrangement joins TRBV3-1 (or the pseudogene TRBV3-2) to TRBJ2-5; 11 nucleotides align to TRBD2. The V gene end was trimmed by 5 bases and the J gene end by 3 bases; junction bases not matched to a gene: 2. This CDR3 has 14 residues. CDR1 and CDR2 from the germline V gene are LGHDT and YNNKEL (reference sequence).

The rearrangement uses TRBV18 and TRBJ1-5; D is unresolved. Germline CDR1 is KGHSH and CDR2 is LQKENI. The CDR3 length is 16 residues. V dropped 3 bases and J dropped 5 bases, with 17 bases sitting between them. CDR3 DNA: TGTGCCAGCTCACCTATCGCATCCTCAAGGGATCAGCCCCAGCATTTT. Translated, it gives CASSPIASSRDQPQHF.

This chain uses TRBV6-6 with TRBJ2-3, with no clear D. Germline values: CDR1 MNHNY, CDR2 SVGAGI (reference sequence). The V end was cut by 5 bases, the J end by 5 bases, with 8 bases between. The CDR3 contains 12 residues. CDR3 in amino acids: CASSPKQDTQYF. In DNA, the CDR3 is TGTGCCAGCAGTCCTAAACAAGATACGCAGTATTTT.

This clone was seen a handful of times. V gene TRBV6-5 combines with J gene TRBJ2-2; the D gene is possibly TRBD1 (6 bases). V was shortened by 2 bases and J by 6 bases, with 13 bases between the two germline ends. CDR1 and CDR2 (germline): MNHEY, SVGAGI. The CDR3 extends over 15 amino acids. CDR3 nucleotides: TGTGCCAGCAGTTACGGCAGGGGATTTCCCGGGGAGCTGTTTTTT. As protein: CASSYGRGFPGELFF.

The chain carries TRBV7-9 and TRBJ2-6; 9 positions agree with TRBD1. The CDR3 has 17 amino acids. CDR1 and CDR2 from the germline V gene are SEHNR and FQNEAQ (reference sequence). J lost 0 bases, V lost 3 bases, and 3 bases had no gene match. The chain's CDR3 is CASSFGQGISGANVLTF. Written as DNA, the CDR3 is TGTGCCAGCAGCTTTGGACAGGGGATCTCTGGGGCCAACGTCCTGACTTTC.

This chain joins TRBV3-1 (or the pseudogene TRBV3-2) and TRBJ2-3; weak D call: TRBD2 (7 bases). With 0 bases removed from V and 2 bases from J, the gap between germline ends came to 15 bases. The germline CDR1 and CDR2 sequences are LGHDT and YNNKEL (reference sequence). This CDR3 has 17 amino acids. The CDR3 sequence: CASSQDLGGRPTDTQYF. For the CDR3, the DNA is TGTGCCAGCAGCCAAGACTTGGGGGGGCGGCCCACAGATACGCAGTATTTT.

The rearrangement joins TRBV19 to TRBJ2-5; 7 bases are a match to TRBD1. Germline V gene sequence: CDR1 LNHDA, CDR2 SQIVND (reference sequence). This CDR3 spans 14 amino acids. The V gene end was trimmed by 5 bases and the J gene end by 6 bases; junction bases not matched to a gene: 9. The CDR3 DNA reads TGTGCCAGTAGTGCCTACGGGACAGCAAAGACCCAGTACTTC. Its protein is CASSAYGTAKTQYF.

The gene calls are TRBV5-4 and TRBJ2-3; 8 bases agree with TRBD1. V was clipped by 3 bases and J by 6 bases; unmatched bases: 6. This CDR3 spans 14 amino acids. Germline CDR1 is SGHNT and CDR2 is YYREEE (reference sequence). CDR3: CASSSQGAEDTQYF. The CDR3, as DNA: TGTGCCAGCAGCTCTCAGGGGGCGGAGGATACGCAGTATTTT.

The chain has TRBV16 and TRBJ1-6, with D hard to call. Looked up from germline, CDR1 is KGHSY and CDR2 is FQNENV. Trimming took 2 bases from V and 9 from J, leaving 8 bases between them. The CDR3 consists of 13 residues. CDR3 nucleotides: TGTGCCAGCAGCCAACTCCTTGCTTCACCCCTCCACTTT. It encodes CASSQLLASPLHF. The whole variable domain, remainder taken from reference TRBV16 and TRBJ1-6, is GEEVAQTPKHLVRGEGQKAKLYCAPIKGHSYVFWYQQVLKNEFKFLISFQNENVFDETGMPKERFSAKCLPNSPCSLEIQATKLEDSAVYFCASSQLLASPLHFGNGTRLTVT.

This rearrangement joins TRBV7-2 to TRBJ2-1; D might be TRBD2 (6 bases). Germline values: CDR1 SGHTA, CDR2 FQGNSA. The CDR3 is made up of 14 amino acids. V was pared by 3 bases and J by 5 bases, with 11 bases between. The chain's CDR3 is CASSLRGYHNEQFF. DNA of the CDR3: TGTGCCAGCAGCTTGCGGGGCTACCACAATGAGCAGTTCTTC. Using reference TRBV7-2 and TRBJ2-1 for the parts outside the CDR3, the full variable domain is GAGVSQSPSNKVTEKGKDVELRCDPISGHTALYWYRQSLGQGLEFLIYFQGNSAPDKSGLPSDRFSAERTGGSVSTLTIQRTQQEDSAVYLCASSLRGYHNEQFFGPGTRLTVL.